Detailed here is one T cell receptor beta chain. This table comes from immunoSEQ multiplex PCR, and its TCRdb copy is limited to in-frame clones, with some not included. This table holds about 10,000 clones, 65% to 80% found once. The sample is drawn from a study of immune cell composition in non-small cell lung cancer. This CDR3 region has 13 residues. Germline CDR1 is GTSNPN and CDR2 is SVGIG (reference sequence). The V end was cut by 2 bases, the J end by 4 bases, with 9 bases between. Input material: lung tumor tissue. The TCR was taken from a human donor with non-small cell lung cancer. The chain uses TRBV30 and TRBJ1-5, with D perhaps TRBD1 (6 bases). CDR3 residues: CAWSRDKNQPQHF. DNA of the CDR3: TGTGCCTGGAGTCGGGACAAGAATCAGCCCCAGCATTTT.